Detailed here is one TCR beta chain. Germline V gene data show CDR1 as SGHNT and CDR2 as YENEEA. CDR3 size: 13 residues. V was shortened by 4 bases and J by 4 bases, with 8 bases between the two germline ends. These data originate in a study of cytomegalovirus exposure and HLA in healthy donors. PCR amplification relied on 60 Vbeta primers (plus 13 Jbeta primers). This table comes from immunoSEQ multiplex PCR, and its TCRdb copy is limited to in-frame clones, with some not included. The sample lists 110,000 or so clones; around 68% were seen once. The TCR sequence derives from a woman aged 40 to 49 in good health and CMV-seropositive. The gene calls are TRBV11-3 and TRBJ2-1, with D perhaps TRBD2 (5 bases). The sequenced sample consisted of PBMCs. The CDR3 reads CASSSERYNEQFF. In nucleotides, the CDR3 is TGTGCCAGCAGCTCTGAGCGGTACAATGAGCAGTTCTTC.